The text below deals with one TCR beta chain. Its specific antigen is unknown. No base qualities exist here, and no much larger clone lies one base off it. TCRbeta CDR3 regions were amplified from genomic DNA using the immunoSEQ Assay, a bias-controlled multiplex PCR. The authors processed their data as follows. The number of nucleated cells in each sample was estimated by amplification of reference gene primers within the assay. Sequence reads were collapsed and filtered to measure the absolute abundance of every unique TCRbeta CDR3 rearrangement. For each sample, productive Simpson clonality was calculated by taking the square root of Simpson's diversity index across productive rearrangements. As stored in TCRdb, this immuneACCESS dataset retains in-frame rearrangements with V and J assigned. A fraction of the clones does not appear; measured against another copy, unresolved V genes explain less than half of the discrepancy, and the remainder lacks a known reason. V, J and clone size were drawn from that table, and D and trimming were deduced from the DNA. For this sample there are fewer than 350,000 clones; roughly 88% appear just once. The ten biggest clones cover around 0.92% of the sample.

In the prospective study, participants were roughly 18 to 89 years old, resided in about two dozen geographic areas of the United States, and were enrolled through a virtual design. To assign participants to cohorts, the prospective study relied on clinical history that participants themselves reported in a screening survey and a study questionnaire. ImmuneRACE Cohort 3 recovered participants were defined by two consecutive negative NP/OP PCR tests, healthcare professional clearance, or symptom resolution. In the prospective study, whole blood, serum and a nasopharyngeal or oropharyngeal swab were collected from each participant by mobile phlebotomists. Participants in the prospective study had the option to provide additional blood draws and questionnaires over a roughly 2-month period. Before DNA extraction, blood samples from the prospective study were shipped at room temperature or frozen.

V lost 1 base and J lost 6 bases; the stretch between them is 7 bases long. The CDR3 starts with the cysteine, ends with the phenylalanine, and has 13 residues. The CDR3 DNA has 39 bases and is translated from base 1. Sequences SGHTA (CDR1) and FQGNSA (CDR2) are obtained from the germline V gene. This record belongs to a study of blood T cell repertoires in COVID-19 (dated by TCRdb to 2020 to 2022). With regard to the full study: Samples covering the acute and convalescent phases of COVID-19 were provided by collaborators in the United States, Italy and Spain. The prospective study material was composed of cDNA or gDNA derived from T cells, B-cell-depleted T cells, or PBMCs. Deeply sampled blood TCRbeta repertoires from subjects exposed to, actively infected with, or recovered from COVID-19 were included in the dataset. The repertoires were made available in a free public database intended to serve as a resource for research on the immune response to SARS-CoV-2. The samples were drawn from the first 160 participants of the ongoing ImmuneRACE study and from 1,254 subjects provided by 6 global collaborators. A de-identified subject ID, COVID-19 status, age in years and sex were almost always included in the sample metadata. Where available, HLA class I and class II types were taken from metadata supplied by the sample provider and were not determined by assay-based typing. What the work shows at the level of the full study, not this receptor alone: How much clinical and demographic metadata was included differed by source and by participant, and the metadata was provided uncurated.

The sequencing input was PBMCs or T cells enriched from blood (not recorded which). This receptor was identified in a woman aged 25 to 45 who had recovered from COVID-19. The chain uses TRBV7-2 and TRBJ1-5; the D segment could be TRBD1, given 6 matching bases. The CDR3 has the sequence CASSLEGVQPQHF. The sequenced DNA is TGTGCCAGCAGCTTAGAGGGGGTTCAGCCCCAGCATTTT.